This T cell receptor (beta chain) was found in a study of T cell responses to AZD1222 COVID-19 vaccine. Only one count was recorded for this clone. In germline, CDR1 is SGHRS, CDR2 YFSETQ. V was clipped by 0 bases and J by 1 base, with 7 bases between them. CDR3 length equals 14 residues. Data came from immunoSEQ multiplex PCR; TCRdb stores just in-frame clones and leaves some out. The sample has 250,000 to 300,000 clones, 85% to 95% seen once; the top ten hold approximately 0.52%. This specimen was peripheral blood, taken 28 days after the second AZD1222 dose. The sequence derives from an adult who received the AZD1222 COVID-19 vaccine. V gene TRBV5-1 combines with J gene TRBJ1-1; D is ambiguous. CDR3 coding DNA: TGCGCCAGCAGCTTGGACAATTCGAACACTGAAGCTTTCTTT. This translates into CASSLDNSNTEAFF.